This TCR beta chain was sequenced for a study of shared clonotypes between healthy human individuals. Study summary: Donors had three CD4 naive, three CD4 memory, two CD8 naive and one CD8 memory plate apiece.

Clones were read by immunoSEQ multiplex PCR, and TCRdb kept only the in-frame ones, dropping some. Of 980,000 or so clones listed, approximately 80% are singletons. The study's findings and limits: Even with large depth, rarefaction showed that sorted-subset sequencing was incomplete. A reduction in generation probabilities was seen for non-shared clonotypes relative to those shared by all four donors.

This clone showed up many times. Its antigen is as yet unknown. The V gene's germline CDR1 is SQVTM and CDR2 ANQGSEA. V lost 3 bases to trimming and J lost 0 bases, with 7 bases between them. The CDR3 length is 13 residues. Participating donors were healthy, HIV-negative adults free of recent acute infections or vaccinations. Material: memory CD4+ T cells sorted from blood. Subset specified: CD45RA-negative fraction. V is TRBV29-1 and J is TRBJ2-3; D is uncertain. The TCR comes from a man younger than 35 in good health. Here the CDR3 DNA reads TGCAGCGTTGACATAACTAGCACAGATACGCAGTATTTT. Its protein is CSVDITSTDTQYF.